The clone carrying this T cell receptor (beta chain) was picked up a small number of times. The sample comes from a study of T-cell memory formation after mild COVID-19. One entry per CDR3 protein results from TCRdb running MiXCR on the 5' RACE reads. The sample consists of roughly 500,000 distinct CDR3 sequences, over 20% of them appearing once. The sequencing input was PBMCs or a T cell subset sorted from them (not recorded which). This TCR derives from an adult woman who had mild COVID-19 (a few samples of this study predate the infection). Cell type and time point are not known.

Here the CDR3 DNA reads TGTGCCACCAGTGATTTCCCCCGGCAAGAGACCCAGTACTTC. Translation gives CATSDFPRQETQYF. J is TRBJ2-5 and V is TRBV24-1; D is ambiguous. The germline CDR1 and CDR2 sequences are KGHDR and SFDVKD. The CDR3 covers 14 residues. V was clipped by 1 base and J by 2 bases, with 7 bases between them.